Listed here is a single T cell receptor (beta chain). V was clipped by 4 bases and J by 4 bases, with 20 bases between them. The CDR3 spans 17 residues. In germline, CDR1 is SGHTS, CDR2 YDEGEE. This specimen belongs to a study of shared T cell receptors in the human thymus. The table came from immunoSEQ multiplex PCR; TCRdb's copy has only in-frame clones and leaves some out. Among about 660,000 clones listed, 70% to 90% were seen once. In addition, the sample was reused for a study of human thymus T cells.

Sequenced material: thymocytes. This receptor was identified in a boy in the first two years of life with a congenital heart defect. The chain couples TRBV5-8 to TRBJ1-4; perhaps TRBD1 as D (5 bases). The CDR3 reads CASSRGAREWVNEKLFF. The CDR3 DNA sequence: TGTGCCAGCAGCCGCGGGGCGAGGGAATGGGTTAATGAAAAACTGTTTTTT. The full variable domain, its missing parts supplied by reference TRBV5-8 and TRBJ1-4, is EAGVTQSPTHLIKTRGQQATLRCSPISGHTSVYWYQQALGLGLQFLLWYDEGEERNRGNFPPRFSGRQFPNYSSELNVNALELEDSALYLCASSRGAREWVNEKLFFGSGTQLSVL.